Following are 18 T cell receptor beta chains from one sample sequenced in a study of T cells in Graves' hyperthyroidism and ophthalmopathy. TCR beta CDR3 regions were amplified from RNA. The HTBI primer set served for first-round RT-PCR of the TCR CDR3. One entry per CDR3 protein results from TCRdb running MiXCR on the multiplex PCR reads. Found here are under 200,000 distinct CDR3 sequences, approximately 9% of them singletons; the top ten hold roughly 23%. The sequenced sample was blood. The receptors derive from a woman between 18 and 30 years old with Graves' hyperthyroidism that later progressed to Graves' ophthalmopathy.

V usage is TRBV5-8 and J usage is TRBJ2-5; D is undetermined. The CDR3 has 13 amino acids. The V gene lost 1 base and the J gene lost 4 bases, with 8 bases spanning the gap. Germline loops: CDR1 SGHTS, CDR2 YDEGEE. CDR3 residues: CASSLPLVETQYF. The DNA for the CDR3 is TGTGCCAGCAGCTTGCCCCTAGTAGAGACCCAGTACTTC.

This clonotype has at least ten counts. In nucleotides, the CDR3 is TGTGCCAGCAGCCGGGGACAGTACAATCAGCCCCAGCATTTT. This gives the protein CASSRGQYNQPQHF. The chain couples TRBV6-1 to TRBJ1-5, with 7 bases identical to TRBD1. Germline CDR1 reads MNHNS; CDR2 reads SASEGT. J gave up 3 bases and V 6 bases, and 5 bases lay outside the gene matches. This CDR3 spans 14 amino acids.

The chain combines TRBV20-1 with TRBJ2-7; 10 bases fit TRBD1. The CDR3 sequence is 14 residues long. Germline V gives CDR1 DFQATT, CDR2 SNEGSKA (reference sequence). Trimming took 3 bases from V and 4 from J; bases not matched to a gene: 6. CDR3 bases: TGCAGTGCTAGTAGAGGGGACAGGGGATACGAGCAGTACTTC. This gives the protein CSASRGDRGYEQYF.

The sample holds many counts of this clonotype. This chain connects TRBV19 to TRBJ2-7; no clear D gene. Germline V gives CDR1 LNHDA, CDR2 SQIVND (reference sequence). CDR3 size: 13 residues. The germline V and J ends were trimmed by 3 bases and 5 bases, with 11 bases remaining between them. The CDR3: CASSIPSDNEQYF. The CDR3 nucleotides read TGTGCCAGTAGTATCCCCAGTGACAACGAGCAGTACTTC.

The table lists this clonotype with many counts. The chain carries TRBV6-2 or TRBV6-3 and TRBJ2-3; 7 bases are shared with TRBD2. With 0 bases clipped from V and 0 bases from J, the junction kept 0 bases outside the gene matches. The germline gives CDR1 MNHEY, CDR2 SVGEGT. The CDR3 is 15 amino acids. The CDR3 sequence is CASSYSSGSTDTQYF. CDR3 in DNA: TGTGCCAGCAGTTACTCTAGCGGGAGCACAGATACGCAGTATTTT.

The sample holds many counts of this clonotype. The chain joins TRBV7-9 to TRBJ2-1; D not resolved. The CDR3 consists of 17 residues. The germline V gene has CDR1 SEHNR and CDR2 FQNEAQ (reference sequence). V lost 5 bases to trimming and J lost 0 bases, with 17 bases between them. The CDR3 here is CASSAADGVFSYNEQFF. The CDR3 DNA sequence: TGTGCCAGCAGCGCCGCCGATGGAGTGTTCTCCTACAATGAGCAGTTCTTC.

This clonotype was seen at least ten times. The J gene is TRBJ2-7, the V gene TRBV7-9, with 10 bases identical to TRBD2. The CDR3 contains 14 residues. The germline gives CDR1 SEHNR, CDR2 FQNEAQ (reference sequence). Unmatched junction bases numbered 4, after V lost 4 bases and J lost 4 bases. CDR3 bases: TGTGCCAGCAGCTCCGGGACTAGCGCGTACGAGCAGTACTTC. Its protein is CASSSGTSAYEQYF. The variable domain in full, completed from reference TRBV7-9 and TRBJ2-7, reads DTGVSQNPRHKITKRGQNVTFRCDPISEHNRLYWYRQTLGQGPEFLTYFQNEAQLEKSRLLSDRFSAERPKGSFSTLEIQRTEQGDSAMYLCASSSGTSAYEQYFGPGTRLTVT.

Only a few counts were recorded for this clonotype. This chain connects TRBV19 to TRBJ1-6; 7 bases are a match to TRBD1. Germline CDR1 reads LNHDA; CDR2 reads SQIVND (reference sequence). V was pared by 7 bases and J by 7 bases, with 10 bases of the junction left unmatched. The CDR3 runs to 15 residues. Here the CDR3 reads CASTLRGGWNSPLHF. DNA for the CDR3: TGTGCCAGTACCTTGAGAGGGGGCTGGAATTCACCCCTCCACTTT.

This clonotype has only one observation. A clone one base away is much larger, so this may be a read error. V and J are TRBV5-1 and TRBJ2-3; 7 nucleotides align to TRBD1. Germline assignment: CDR1 SGHRS and CDR2 YFSETQ. The CDR3 sequence is 15 residues long. The CDR3 here is CVSSVRDSRTDTQYF. The CDR3 DNA is TGCGTCAGCAGCGTCCGGGACAGCCGCACAGATACGCAGTATTTT.

This clonotype was found many times. The V gene is TRBV29-1, the J gene TRBJ1-2; 7 bases agree with TRBD1. The J segment lost 2 bases and the V segment lost 3 bases, leaving 3 bases of the junction unmatched. CDR1 and CDR2 (germline): SQVTM, ANQGSEA. The CDR3 consists of 13 residues. CDR3 protein: CSVDPGQNYGYTF. The CDR3 DNA is TGCAGCGTTGACCCGGGACAGAACTATGGCTACACCTTC. The variable domain in full, completed from reference TRBV29-1 and TRBJ1-2, reads SAVISQKPSRDICQRGTSLTIQCQVDSQVTMMFWYRQQPGQSLTLIATANQGSEATYESGFVIDKFPISRPNLTFSTLTVSNMSPEDSSIYLCSVDPGQNYGYTFGSGTRLTVV.

There are many counts of this clonotype. The chain employs TRBV12-3 or TRBV12-4 and TRBJ2-7; 8 bases line up with TRBD1. With V trimmed by 2 bases and J by 7 bases, 7 bases remained unmatched. CDR3 length: 14 amino acids. CDR3 protein: CASSLIGTGNEQYF. The CDR3 DNA reads as TGTGCCAGCAGTTTAATCGGGACAGGTAATGAGCAGTACTTC.

The chain is built from TRBV5-1 and TRBJ1-1; D not certain. Germline lookup yields CDR1 SGHRS and CDR2 YFSETQ. This CDR3 has 14 amino acids. V was cut by 4 bases and J by 4 bases, with 14 bases left in between. This chain's CDR3 is CASSTSLKGTEAFF. CDR3 bases: TGCGCCAGCAGCACATCCCTAAAGGGCACTGAAGCTTTCTTT. Full variable domain (remainder filled in from reference TRBV5-1 and TRBJ1-1): KAGVTQTPRYLIKTRGQQVTLSCSPISGHRSVSWYQQTPGQGLQFLFEYFSETQRNKGNFPGRFSGRQFSNSRSEMNVSTLELGDSALYLCASSTSLKGTEAFFGQGTRLTVV.

This sequence joins TRBV19 and TRBJ1-3; TRBD1 is a possible D gene (6 bases). V dropped 3 bases and J dropped 0 bases, with 12 bases sitting between them. Looked up from germline, CDR1 is LNHDA and CDR2 is SQIVND (reference sequence). The length of the CDR3 is 16 residues. CDR3 coding DNA: TGTGCCAGTAGTATCCAGACAGGCCACTCTGGAAACACCATATATTTT. It is translated as CASSIQTGHSGNTIYF.

This sequence joins TRBV19 and TRBJ2-7; D possibly corresponds to TRBD2 (6 bases). Germline lookup yields CDR1 LNHDA and CDR2 SQIVND (reference sequence). V lost 9 bases, J lost 6 bases, and 18 bases lay in between. This CDR3 has 13 residues. Here the CDR3 reads CASGITSLGEQYF. The CDR3 DNA reads as TGTGCCAGCGGAATTACTAGCCTGGGCGAGCAGTACTTC.

This clonotype was seen repeatedly, ten times or more. The chain is built from TRBV28 and TRBJ1-6; D ambiguous. Trimming removed 7 bases from V and 11 bases from J, with 12 bases in between. The CDR3 totals 12 residues. Germline CDR1 MDHEN, CDR2 SYDVKM. CDR3 nucleotide sequence: TGTGCCAGCAATATCCCGATGGCACCCCTCCACTTT. Translation: CASNIPMAPLHF.

The table lists this clonotype with many counts. V and J are TRBV28 and TRBJ1-5; 7 nucleotides agree with TRBD1. In germline, CDR1 is MDHEN, CDR2 SYDVKM. Losses at the gene ends were 6 bases for V and 2 bases for J; bases not matched to a gene: 7. This CDR3 comprises 15 residues. The CDR3 is CASSLGQSGNQPQHF. The CDR3 DNA is TGTGCCAGCAGCCTGGGACAGTCGGGCAATCAGCCCCAGCATTTT.

In this sample, this clonotype turned up many times. The chain carries TRBV7-6 and TRBJ2-2; maybe TRBD1 (6 bases). The V end lost 1 base, the J end lost 1 base, and 13 bases lay between the germline ends. The CDR3 spans 17 residues. In germline, CDR1 is SGHVS, CDR2 FNYEAQ. CDR3 in amino acids: CASSLDVSTGNTGELFF. Here the CDR3 DNA reads TGTGCCAGCAGCTTAGATGTTTCGACAGGGAACACCGGGGAGCTGTTTTTT.

This clonotype was detected many times. The J gene is TRBJ1-1, the V gene TRBV7-9; D remains unclear. CDR1 is SEHNR and CDR2 is FQNEAQ in the germline V gene (reference sequence). The V end lost 2 bases, the J end lost 8 bases, and 9 bases lay between the germline ends. The CDR3 loop spans 12 amino acids. This chain's CDR3 is CASSLLRVEAFF. DNA of the CDR3: TGTGCCAGCAGCTTATTGCGGGTGGAAGCTTTCTTT.